A single sample is the source of the 8 T cell receptor beta chains below, sequenced in a study of cytomegalovirus exposure and HLA in healthy donors. Primers included in the PCR were 60 Vbeta and 13 Jbeta primers. Using immunoSEQ multiplex PCR, the repertoire was profiled, and TCRdb retains in-frame clones only, with some absent. Of under 200,000 clones listed, roughly 87% were seen once; the top ten hold approximately 0.47%. Material: PBMCs. These receptors came from a woman aged 45-65 years in good health and CMV-seronegative.

The gene calls are TRBV18 and TRBJ1-1; possible D gene TRBD1, 6 bases. Trimming stripped 6 bases from V and 11 bases from J, with 16 bases between. Germline V gene data show CDR1 as KGHSH and CDR2 as LQKENI. This CDR3 has 12 residues. The CDR3 region is CASSLDSPSAFF. CDR3 DNA: TGTGCCAGCTCCCTGGACAGTCCATCGGCTTTCTTT.

The CDR3: CASSVTNTEAFF. For the CDR3, the DNA is TGTGCCAGCAGCGTGACTAACACTGAAGCTTTCTTT. This chain uses TRBV7-3 with TRBJ1-1; D gene ambiguous. The V and J ends lost 5 bases and 2 bases respectively, with 6 bases between them. This CDR3 has 12 amino acids. The germline CDR1 and CDR2 sequences are SGHTA and FQGTGA. Together with reference TRBV7-3 and TRBJ1-1, the CDR3 gives the full variable domain: GAGVSQTPSNKVTEKGKYVELRCDPISGHTALYWYRQSLGQGPEFLIYFQGTGAADDSGLPNDRFFAVRPEGSVSTLKIQRTERGDSAVYLCASSVTNTEAFFGQGTRLTVV.

The chain uses TRBV5-6 and TRBJ1-3; D gene unclear. Germline V lookup: CDR1 SGHDT, CDR2 YYEEEE. V shed 0 bases and J shed 3 bases, with 7 bases lying between them. The CDR3 consists of 14 residues. CDR3 DNA sequence: TGTGCCAGCAGCTTGGCAGGAGGTGGAAACACCATATATTTT. Protein: CASSLAGGGNTIYF.

The chain employs TRBV7-9 and TRBJ2-3; 8 bases map to TRBD2. The trim removed 4 bases at V and 3 bases at J, leaving 6 bases unmatched. The CDR3 is 15 amino acids. Germline V gene lookup returns CDR1 SEHNR and CDR2 FQNEAQ (reference sequence). The CDR3 sequence is CASSSPGLETDTQYF. For the CDR3, the DNA is TGTGCCAGCAGCTCTCCGGGACTAGAAACAGATACGCAGTATTTT.

V usage is TRBV4-1 and J usage is TRBJ2-7, with D perhaps TRBD2 (6 bases). There are 14 residues in the CDR3. CDR1 is MGHRA and CDR2 is YSYEKL in the germline V gene. V was clipped by 3 bases and J by 0 bases, with 9 bases between them. The CDR3: CASSQGGSSYEQYF. The CDR3 coding sequence is TGCGCCAGCAGCCAGGGGGGTAGCTCCTACGAGCAGTACTTC.

This chain joins TRBV5-6 and TRBJ2-5; D gene unclear. Per germline, CDR1 SGHDT and CDR2 YYEEEE. The V gene lost 4 bases and the J gene lost 1 base, with 14 bases spanning the gap. The CDR3 contains 15 residues. CDR3 loop: CASSRVRDGQETQYF. DNA of the CDR3: TGTGCCAGCAGCCGGGTTCGTGACGGCCAAGAGACCCAGTACTTC.

This chain joins TRBV6-1 and TRBJ1-5; unclear D gene. There are 13 residues in the CDR3. Trimming pared 8 bases from V and 4 bases from J, leaving 12 bases between. From germline, CDR1 is MNHNS and CDR2 SASEGT. CDR3 protein: CASEPSGNQPQHF. In nucleotides, the CDR3 is TGTGCCAGCGAACCCTCAGGAAATCAGCCCCAGCATTTT.

This chain joins TRBV7-2 and TRBJ2-7; TRBD2 aligns across 8 bases. V trimming: 3 bases; J trimming: 0 bases; junction bases outside the gene matches: 7. The CDR3 covers 16 residues. Germline V gene sequence: CDR1 SGHTA, CDR2 FQGNSA. The DNA for the CDR3 is TGTGCCAGCAGCTTGGGTAGCGGGGCTGCCTCCTACGAGCAGTACTTC. It specifies CASSLGSGAASYEQYF. Complete variable domain (other parts from reference TRBV7-2 and TRBJ2-7): GAGVSQSPSNKVTEKGKDVELRCDPISGHTALYWYRQSLGQGLEFLIYFQGNSAPDKSGLPSDRFSAERTGGSVSTLTIQRTQQEDSAVYLCASSLGSGAASYEQYFGPGTRLTVT.